This T cell receptor beta chain was identified in a study of blood T cells in healthy people across ages. This clonotype came up a few times. With 6 bases clipped from V and 4 bases from J, the junction kept 9 bases outside the gene matches. Per germline, CDR1 SQVTM and CDR2 ANQGSEA. The CDR3 totals 15 residues. Combining a sample-barcoded 5' primer with a J-beta primer mix, a second PCR ran for about 7 to 11 cycles. A template-switch adaptor containing 12 random nucleotides labeled each cDNA molecule. TCRdb passed the 5' RACE reads through MiXCR, listing each CDR3 protein once. This table holds around 820,000 distinct CDR3 sequences, around 25% found once. Each sample yielded at least 5.5 micrograms of PBMC total RNA. These data also featured in a second study, about T cells of mothers and their children.

The genes are TRBV29-1 and TRBJ2-3; 11 bases agree with TRBD2. The sequencing input was blood. The clonotype was recovered from a boy aged 5-17 years in good health. DNA of the CDR3: TGCAGCGTGTGGGTTAGCGGGGGGGCCCCAGATACGCAGTATTTT. Its protein is CSVWVSGGAPDTQYF.